Given below is one TCR beta chain in context. The data were taken from a study of T cell changes during pregnancy in multiple sclerosis. Trimming shortened V by 2 bases and J by 0 bases, and 11 bases separated the two germline ends. CDR1 and CDR2 (germline): KGHSH, LQKENI. The CDR3 covers 16 residues. TCRdb's table, derived via immunoSEQ multiplex PCR, lists solely in-frame clones and lacks some. The sample holds approximately 48,000 clones, about 91% seen once. Sequencing was performed on CD8+ T cells from peripheral blood mononuclear cells, taken after pregnancy. The chain joins TRBV18 to TRBJ2-1; weak D call: TRBD2 (6 bases). The receptor was isolated from a female donor with multiple sclerosis, enrolled in a pregnancy study. The CDR3 loop reads CASSPTGVVSYNEQFF. DNA of the CDR3: TGTGCCAGCTCACCAACGGGAGTGGTCTCCTACAATGAGCAGTTCTTC.